The 20 T cell receptor beta chains listed next were all sequenced from one sample in a study of patients and donors after allogeneic stem cell transplantation (dated by TCRdb to the early 2020s). The library relied on RT-PCR. Sequencing relied on a NextSeq 550. TCRdb handled the public reads itself, with Q25 trimming in fastp and clone calling in MiXCR, and kept productive beta chains. For every CDR3 protein sequence, its rows merge into one entry that carries the most common genes and DNA. Within this sample are approximately 220,000 distinct CDR3 sequences, with less than 50% of them counted one time only. Around a tenth of the sample goes to the ten largest clones. The specimen was blood, either unsorted or a sorted T cell fraction (not recorded which). These receptors were taken from a human donor who was either an allogeneic HSCT recipient or a stem cell or donor lymphocyte infusion donor (not recorded which). It is not recorded whose cells these are; they may come from a transplant donor.

Only a few counts were recorded for this clonotype. This chain joins TRBV29-1 and TRBJ1-1, with no clear D. CDR3 size: 12 residues. V was pared by 3 bases and J by 6 bases, with 11 bases between. The germline V gene has CDR1 SQVTM and CDR2 ANQGSEA. CDR3 in DNA: TGCAGCGTTGATCTGGGGAGCGCTGAAGCTTTCTTT. Its translation is CSVDLGSAEAFF.

This clonotype has just a few counts. The CDR3 reads CASSTPFSNEKLFF. The CDR3 nucleotides read TGTGCCAGCAGTACCCCCTTTAGTAATGAAAAACTGTTTTTT. This chain uses TRBV12-3 or TRBV12-4 with TRBJ1-4; no definite D call. V was clipped by 5 bases and J by 4 bases, with 11 bases between them. The CDR3 consists of 14 residues.

Only a few counts were recorded for this clonotype. This chain links TRBV27 with TRBJ2-3; 8 nucleotides align to TRBD1. Germline values: CDR1 MNHEY, CDR2 SMNVEV (reference sequence). The CDR3 extends over 15 amino acids. The V and J ends lost 2 bases and 6 bases, in that order; junction bases with no gene match: 7. The CDR3 is CASSLRTGWSDTQYF. The CDR3 DNA reads as TGTGCCAGCAGTTTACGGACAGGGTGGAGCGATACGCAGTATTTT.

This chain joins TRBV11-2 and TRBJ2-3; 7 nucleotides line up with TRBD1. The CDR3 contains 16 residues. Germline V gene data show CDR1 as SGHAT and CDR2 as FQNNGV. The V gene end was trimmed by 4 bases and the J gene end by 1 base; junction bases not matched to a gene: 8. The CDR3 is CASSSIPGTGTDTQYF. CDR3 DNA: TGTGCCAGCAGCTCAATTCCCGGGACAGGCACAGATACGCAGTATTTT.

The V gene is TRBV18, the J gene TRBJ2-7, with 9 bases that match TRBD1. J was trimmed by 3 bases and V by 2 bases; bases with no gene match: 8. The CDR3 is made up of 16 amino acids. In germline, CDR1 is KGHSH, CDR2 LQKENI. This chain's CDR3 is CASSPYTGQGIYEQYF. The DNA for the CDR3 is TGTGCCAGCTCACCATACACGGGACAGGGTATCTACGAGCAGTACTTC.

This clonotype was seen once. This chain joins TRBV7-9 and TRBJ1-1; D may be TRBD1 (6 bases). The CDR3 loop spans 16 amino acids. CDR1 SEHNR and CDR2 FQNEAQ come from the germline V gene (reference sequence). V lost 4 bases, J lost 5 bases, and 20 bases lay in between. The DNA of the CDR3 is TGTGCCAGCAGCTCCCTCCGTGGGGGCCCAGGAACTGAAGCTTTCTTT. Protein sequence: CASSSLRGGPGTEAFF.

V is TRBV7-2 and J is TRBJ1-2; D is perhaps TRBD1 (5 bases). CDR1 is SGHTA and CDR2 is FQGNSA in the germline V gene. There are 15 residues in the CDR3. The V end lost 3 bases, the J end lost 8 bases, and 19 bases lay between the germline ends. CDR3 bases: TGTGCCAGCAGCTTCATGGGGCTTCTAGAGCGGGGCTACACCTTC. It codes for CASSFMGLLERGYTF.

The genes are TRBV30 and TRBJ1-6; D ambiguous. In germline, CDR1 is GTSNPN, CDR2 SVGIG (reference sequence). The CDR3 extends over 14 amino acids. The V gene lost 4 bases and the J gene lost 8 bases, with 15 bases spanning the gap. The CDR3 sequence: CAWTQRAGDSPLHF. The CDR3 DNA reads as TGTGCCTGGACGCAAAGGGCTGGGGATTCACCCCTCCACTTT.

The rearrangement uses TRBV15 and TRBJ1-2, with no clear D. The CDR3 loop spans 13 amino acids. V was pared by 1 base and J by 5 bases, with 8 bases between. CDR1 is LNHNV, CDR2 YYDKDF, per germline (reference sequence). Written as DNA, the CDR3 is TGTGCCACCAGCAGAGGGAATCTTTATGGCTACACCTTC. As protein: CATSRGNLYGYTF.

CDR3 residues: CASEGDSYNEQFF. The CDR3 nucleotides read TGTGCCAGCGAGGGGGACTCCTACAATGAGCAGTTCTTC. The chain combines TRBV9 with TRBJ2-1; weak D call: TRBD1 (6 bases). The CDR3 is 13 amino acids. V shed 7 bases and J shed 0 bases, with 8 bases lying between them. Per germline, CDR1 SGDLS and CDR2 YYNGEE. Based on the CDR3 plus reference TRBV9 and TRBJ2-1, the full variable domain is DSGVTQTPKHLITATGQRVTLRCSPRSGDLSVYWYQQSLDQGLQFLIQYYNGEERAKGNILERFSAQQFPDLHSELNLSSLELGDSALYFCASEGDSYNEQFFGPGTRLTVL.

The V and J genes are TRBV28 and TRBJ2-5; 8 bases are a match to TRBD2. Germline V CDR1 and CDR2: MDHEN, SYDVKM. V was clipped by 11 bases and J by 7 bases; unmatched bases: 18. The CDR3 spans 15 residues. In DNA form, the CDR3 reads TGTGCCGAGTCTGAAGCTAGCGGGCCCCAAAGGACCCAGTACTTC. This translates into CAESEASGPQRTQYF.

The chain couples TRBV20-1 to TRBJ1-1; the D is unclear. Trimming pared 1 base from V and 4 bases from J, leaving 10 bases between. This CDR3 comprises 13 residues. Germline lookup yields CDR1 DFQATT and CDR2 SNEGSKA (reference sequence). Here the CDR3 DNA reads TGCAGTGCTAGAGGGAGGGAAGGCACTGAAGCTTTCTTT. Translated: CSARGREGTEAFF.

This clonotype was counted between two and nine times. This chain links TRBV15 with TRBJ1-5; D might be TRBD1 (6 bases). Trimming removed 0 bases from V and 9 bases from J, with 15 bases in between. The germline CDR1 and CDR2 sequences are LNHNV and YYDKDF (reference sequence). CDR3 length: 15 residues. CDR3 coding DNA: TGTGCCACCAGCAGAGAATACAGGGACCCTAGGCCCCAGCATTTT. This sequence encodes CATSREYRDPRPQHF.

V is TRBV20-1 and J is TRBJ2-1; D might be TRBD2 (5 bases). Germline assignment: CDR1 DFQATT and CDR2 SNEGSKA (reference sequence). CDR3 length: 14 residues. V lost 0 bases and J 3 bases, leaving 9 bases between the germline ends. CDR3 residues: CSARDKLGYNEQFF. CDR3 nucleotides: TGCAGTGCTAGAGACAAACTAGGCTACAATGAGCAGTTCTTC.

This sequence joins TRBV6-6 and TRBJ1-1; D gene ambiguous. The V gene lost 2 bases and the J gene lost 6 bases, with 10 bases spanning the gap. Germline V lookup: CDR1 MNHNY, CDR2 SVGAGI (reference sequence). This CDR3 is 13 amino acids long. For the CDR3, the DNA is TGTGCCAGCAGTTACGGTCGGGGAGCTGAAGCTTTCTTT. Translating it yields CASSYGRGAEAFF.

This clonotype has a count of ten or more. This sequence joins TRBV20-1 and TRBJ1-2, with TRBD1 matching over 8 bases. The CDR3 contains 13 residues. The V gene end was trimmed by 5 bases and the J gene end by 8 bases; junction bases not matched to a gene: 10. The V gene's germline CDR1 is DFQATT and CDR2 SNEGSKA (reference sequence). CDR3 nucleotides: TGCAGTGCTGACCAACAGGGGGTAGGGGGCTACACCTTC. It encodes CSADQQGVGGYTF.

This clonotype came up a few times. The rearrangement joins TRBV12-3 or TRBV12-4 to TRBJ1-2; D is ambiguous. The V end lost 4 bases, the J end lost 6 bases, and 6 bases lay between the germline ends. CDR3 size: 11 residues. As DNA, the CDR3 is TGTGCCAGCAGTTGGGGAGATGGCTACACCTTC. Its translation is CASSWGDGYTF.

This chain joins TRBV6-6 and TRBJ1-6, with D perhaps matching TRBD1 (6 bases). Germline V lookup: CDR1 MNHNY, CDR2 SVGAGI (reference sequence). CDR3 length: 14 amino acids. V lost 2 bases and J 10 bases, leaving 12 bases between the germline ends. The CDR3 sequence: CASSYSRGDSPLHF. The DNA of the CDR3 is TGTGCCAGCAGTTACAGCAGGGGAGACTCACCCCTCCACTTT.

The rearrangement joins TRBV5-1 to TRBJ1-3; D not resolved. V was shortened by 3 bases and J by 2 bases, with 12 bases between the two germline ends. This CDR3 spans 15 amino acids. From germline, CDR1 is SGHRS and CDR2 YFSETQ. The CDR3 here is CASSSDPGAGNTIYF. The CDR3 DNA follows: TGCGCCAGCAGCTCGGATCCTGGGGCTGGAAACACCATATATTTT.

The chain combines TRBV5-8 with TRBJ2-4, with D perhaps matching TRBD2 (6 bases). Germline-derived CDR1 and CDR2 are SGHTS and YDEGEE. V was clipped by 4 bases and J by 1 base, with 9 bases between them. This CDR3 has 14 residues. The CDR3 spells CASSRGLAKNIQYF. In DNA, the CDR3 is TGTGCCAGCAGCCGGGGGTTGGCCAAAAACATTCAGTACTTC.